Below, 2 T cell receptor beta chains from the same sample are listed, as sequenced in a study of cytomegalovirus exposure and HLA in healthy donors. In the PCR, 60 Vbeta and 13 Jbeta primers were used. Sequencing was performed with immunoSEQ multiplex PCR; in TCRdb, only in-frame clones are kept and a portion is missing. The repertoire holds 150,000 to 200,000 clones, with over 9.5% as singletons. The sequenced sample was PBMCs. Source of these receptors: a man between 45 and 60 years old in good health and CMV-seropositive.

This clone was counted a few times. The genes are TRBV29-1 and TRBJ1-3; tentative D call: TRBD1 (5 bases). CDR3 size: 14 residues. The ends were cut back, 4 bases at V and 3 bases at J, with 13 bases in the middle. From germline, CDR1 is SQVTM and CDR2 ANQGSEA. CDR3 nucleotides: TGCAGCGTTGGGGTGGGGCCGGGTGGAAACACCATATATTTT. It codes for CSVGVGPGGNTIYF. Variable domain in full (rest from reference TRBV29-1 and TRBJ1-3): SAVISQKPSRDICQRGTSLTIQCQVDSQVTMMFWYRQQPGQSLTLIATANQGSEATYESGFVIDKFPISRPNLTFSTLTVSNMSPEDSSIYLCSVGVGPGGNTIYFGEGSWLTVV.

In DNA, the CDR3 is TGTGCCAGCAGAAAAGCGGGGGCGACGATAAAAGAGACCCAGTACTTC. Amino acids: CASRKAGATIKETQYF. This chain links TRBV27 with TRBJ2-5; the match to TRBD2 covers 8 bases. V trimming: 6 bases; J trimming: 3 bases; junction bases outside the gene matches: 12. Germline V gene lookup returns CDR1 MNHEY and CDR2 SMNVEV (reference sequence). The CDR3 spans 16 residues.